The subject of this entry is one T cell receptor (beta chain). Antigen: not known. The sample is drawn from a study of cytomegalovirus exposure and HLA in healthy donors. Study as a whole: Approximately 83 million unique TCRs from HLA-typed donors were held in an early data release. Membership in the Caucasian-associated ancestry cluster was found for around four fifths of around 380 genotyped donors. General observations from the study: A prior analysis recorded that most TCR beta V segments were productive about 87% or about 30% of the time.

Germline CDR1 and CDR2: SGHTA and FQGTGA. The CDR3 covers 17 residues. With V trimmed by 1 base and J by 3 bases, 6 bases remained unmatched. Use of 60 Vbeta and 13 Jbeta primers characterized the PCR. Clones were sequenced by immunoSEQ multiplex PCR, and TCRdb holds only the in-frame ones, with some missing. The sample has 200,000 or so clones, about four fifths seen once. Sample: PBMCs. The chain recombines TRBV7-3 with TRBJ2-2; the match to TRBD2 covers 9 bases. The source of this sequence is a male donor in good health and CMV-seropositive. Here the CDR3 DNA reads TGTGCCAGCAGCTTAAGCGGGGGGGCTCCTTACACCGGGGAGCTGTTTTTT. Its translation is CASSLSGGAPYTGELFF.